The rows below give T cell receptor beta chains drawn from one sample of a study of shared clonotypes between healthy human individuals. Assay used: immunoSEQ multiplex PCR; TCRdb lists only in-frame clones, some missing. In the table there are about 2.4 million clones, 90% to 95% of which are singletons. The sample consisted of naive CD4+ T cells from PBMCs. The receptors derive from a man in his late teens or twenties in good health. Some clones in this sample may be carry-over from other donors' samples. The CDR3 runs from the conserved cysteine through the conserved F or W. A D gene is named only where the DNA matches it firmly. Clone sizes are given selectively: once, few, many, or a class where the clone is expanded.

D: .; size: .; J: TRBJ2-7; V: TRBV28; DNA: TGTGCCAGCAGTTCCCCCAGGGCTAGCGAGCAGTACTTC; CDR3: CASSSPRASEQYF
D: .; size: .; J: TRBJ1-2; V: TRBV6-6; DNA: TGTGCCAGCAGAGATCCAGCTAACTATGGCTACACCTTC; CDR3: CASRDPANYGYTF
D: TRBD2; size: .; J: TRBJ2-1; V: TRBV7-9; DNA: TGTGCCAGCAGCTTAGGCGTAGCGGGAGGGTGGAATGAGCAGTTCTTC; CDR3: CASSLGVAGGWNEQFF
D: .; size: .; J: TRBJ2-1; V: TRBV15; DNA: TGTGCCACCAGCAGAGATCGCGGGTCCACCAGGATCGGGCAGTTCTTC; CDR3: CATSRDRGSTRIGQFF
D: .; size: .; J: TRBJ2-1; V: TRBV27; DNA: TGTGCCAGCAGCGGGGCCTCCTACAATGAGCAGTTCTTC; CDR3: CASSGASYNEQFF
D: .; size: .; J: TRBJ2-7; V: TRBV7-6; DNA: TGTGCCAGCAGCTTAAATCAGGACCGATCCTACGAGCAGTACTTC; CDR3: CASSLNQDRSYEQYF
D: TRBD1; size: .; J: TRBJ2-3; V: TRBV28; DNA: TGTGCCAGCAGTATCCGGGACAGGGGGACGGGTACGCAGTATTTT; CDR3: CASSIRDRGTGTQYF
D: .; size: .; J: TRBJ2-7; V: TRBV27; DNA: TGTGCCAGCAGCCTTCGAGACCGGGACTTACACTACGAGCAGTACTTC; CDR3: CASSLRDRDLHYEQYF
D: .; size: .; J: TRBJ2-3; V: TRBV19; DNA: TGTGCCAGTAGCCTTGGGGGAGAGGATACGCAGTATTTT; CDR3: CASSLGGEDTQYF
D: .; size: .; J: TRBJ2-2; V: TRBV9; DNA: TGTGCCAGCAGCGTAGCTATCAGGTCCGGCGGGGAGCTGTTTTTT; CDR3: CASSVAIRSGGELFF
D: TRBD2; size: .; J: TRBJ2-2; V: TRBV5-1; DNA: TGCGCCAGCAGCTTGGTTGCGGGAGACCACACCGGGGAGCTGTTTTTT; CDR3: CASSLVAGDHTGELFF
D: TRBD1; size: .; J: TRBJ2-5; V: TRBV10-1; DNA: TGCGCCAGCCCGTTTGACAGGGTTAATCAGGAGACCCAGTACTTC; CDR3: CASPFDRVNQETQYF
D: .; size: .; J: TRBJ2-7; V: TRBV14; DNA: TGTGCCAGCAGCCAAGATGGCTCCTACGGCGAGCAGTACTTC; CDR3: CASSQDGSYGEQYF
D: .; size: once; J: TRBJ2-5; V: TRBV11-3; DNA: TGTGCCAGCAGCTTAGGTGGGCGGTGGGAGACCCAGTACTTC; CDR3: CASSLGGRWETQYF
D: .; size: .; J: TRBJ2-5; V: TRBV5-6; DNA: TGTGCCAGCAGCCCCCCTCATAGGGGGACCCAGTACTTC; CDR3: CASSPPHRGTQYF
D: .; size: once; J: TRBJ2-7; V: TRBV11-2; DNA: TGTGCCAGCAGTTTACAGTACGAGCAGTACTTC; CDR3: CASSLQYEQYF
D: .; size: .; J: TRBJ2-7; V: TRBV11-3; DNA: TGTGCCAGCAGCTTAGGTCCAAACCTCTACGAGCAGTACTTC; CDR3: CASSLGPNLYEQYF
D: .; size: .; J: TRBJ2-3; V: TRBV7-3; DNA: TGTGCCAGCAGCTCCTCAAGGTCTAGCACAGATACGCAGTATTTT; CDR3: CASSSSRSSTDTQYF
D: .; size: .; J: TRBJ2-5; V: TRBV19; DNA: TGTGCCAGCAACCGGATGTTGGGCGCGGAGACCCAGTACTTC; CDR3: CASNRMLGAETQYF
D: .; size: .; J: TRBJ2-7; V: TRBV2; DNA: TGTGCCAGCAAAGTGGGGCGGGCGGTCGCGCAGTACTTC; CDR3: CASKVGRAVAQYF
D: .; size: .; J: TRBJ1-1; V: TRBV6-1; DNA: TGTGCCAGCAACCGGAACACTGAAGCTTTCTTT; CDR3: CASNRNTEAFF
D: .; size: .; J: TRBJ2-7; V: TRBV2; DNA: TGTGCCAGCAGTCCCGCCTACGAGCAGTACTTC; CDR3: CASSPAYEQYF
D: TRBD1; size: .; J: TRBJ2-7; V: TRBV5-6; DNA: TGTGCCAGCAGCTCCGGGACAGGGTCGAGCTCCTACGAGCAGTACTTC; CDR3: CASSSGTGSSSYEQYF
D: TRBD1; size: .; J: TRBJ1-1; V: TRBV5-1; DNA: TGCGCCAGCAGCTTGGCCCGGGGGGACAGGTATACTGAAGCTTTCTTT; CDR3: CASSLARGDRYTEAFF
D: .; size: .; J: TRBJ1-2; V: TRBV28; DNA: TGTGCCAGCACACAGGTTGGGTATGGCTACACCTTC; CDR3: CASTQVGYGYTF
D: TRBD2; size: .; J: TRBJ2-7; V: TRBV7-9; DNA: TGTGCCAGCAGCCGGACGGGGGGGCCCTACGAGCAGTACTTC; CDR3: CASSRTGGPYEQYF
D: .; size: .; J: TRBJ2-1; V: TRBV10-3; DNA: TGTGCCATCAGTGAGTCGAGGACAGTAGGGGAGCAGTTCTTC; CDR3: CAISESRTVGEQFF
D: .; size: .; J: TRBJ1-6; V: TRBV7-2; DNA: TGTGCCAGCAGCTTACGTTCACCCCTCCACTTT; CDR3: CASSLRSPLHF
D: .; size: once; J: TRBJ2-6; V: TRBV28; DNA: TGTGCCAGCAGTCCAGGCCTTTGGAAAACTGGGGCCAACGTCCTGACTTTC; CDR3: CASSPGLWKTGANVLTF
D: .; size: .; J: TRBJ1-5; V: TRBV6-1; DNA: TGTGCCAGCAGAAGGACAGTTAGCAATCAGCCCCAGCATTTT; CDR3: CASRRTVSNQPQHF
D: .; size: .; J: TRBJ2-2; V: TRBV5-1; DNA: TGCGCCAGCAGCTTGGATGACAGAGCGTCGAACACCGGGGAGCTGTTTTTT; CDR3: CASSLDDRASNTGELFF
D: TRBD1; size: .; J: TRBJ1-2; V: TRBV7-3; DNA: TGTGCCAGCAGCCCGGGACAGAACTATGGCTACACCTTC; CDR3: CASSPGQNYGYTF
D: .; size: .; J: TRBJ1-3; V: TRBV6-5; DNA: TGTGCCAGCAGCGGGACACGAAGTGGAAACACCATATATTTT; CDR3: CASSGTRSGNTIYF
D: TRBD2; size: .; J: TRBJ2-1; V: TRBV19; DNA: TGTGCCAGTAGTCGTAGCGGGAATGCCCCCTGGGAGCAGTTCTTC; CDR3: CASSRSGNAPWEQFF
D: .; size: .; J: TRBJ1-3; V: TRBV19; DNA: TGTGCCAGTAGTATACGAGGAGCAGCCACCTTCTCTGGAAACACCATATATTTT; CDR3: CASSIRGAATFSGNTIYF
D: .; size: few; J: TRBJ2-5; V: TRBV28; DNA: TGTGCCAGCAGTCCAAACCAAGAGACCCAGTACTTC; CDR3: CASSPNQETQYF
D: .; size: .; J: TRBJ2-1; V: TRBV9; DNA: TGTGCCAGCAGCGTAGCGGGAGAAACCCGTGGCGGACAAGATGAGCAGTTCTTC; CDR3: CASSVAGETRGGQDEQFF
D: TRBD1; size: .; J: TRBJ2-7; V: TRBV7-2; DNA: TGTGCCAGCAGCCAATTCCGGGACAGGGGGTACGAGCAGTACTTC; CDR3: CASSQFRDRGYEQYF
D: TRBD2; size: .; J: TRBJ2-7; V: TRBV28; DNA: TGTGCCAGCAGTACATCGACTAGCGGGAGTTTTTCCGAGCAGTACTTC; CDR3: CASSTSTSGSFSEQYF
D: .; size: .; J: TRBJ2-3; V: TRBV12-5; DNA: TGTGCTAGTGGCCTGGATGGGTCCACAGATACGCAGTATTTT; CDR3: CASGLDGSTDTQYF
D: .; size: .; J: TRBJ1-5; V: TRBV19; DNA: TGTGCCAGTAAACGGGGGGTTTGGGAAGGTTACAATCAGCCCCAGCATTTT; CDR3: CASKRGVWEGYNQPQHF
D: TRBD2; size: .; J: TRBJ2-3; V: TRBV6-6; DNA: TGTGCCAGCAGAAGACTAGCGGGAGGGACAGATACGCAGTATTTT; CDR3: CASRRLAGGTDTQYF
D: .; size: .; J: TRBJ2-7; V: TRBV27; DNA: TGTGCCAGCAGTGGCTGGGCCCGTCAGTCCTACGAGCAGTACTTC; CDR3: CASSGWARQSYEQYF
D: TRBD2; size: .; J: TRBJ2-1; V: TRBV6-5; DNA: TGTGCCAGCAGTTACTCTAGCGGGAGTACCTACAATGAGCAGTTCTTC; CDR3: CASSYSSGSTYNEQFF
D: .; size: .; J: TRBJ2-7; V: TRBV6-1; DNA: TGTGCCAGCGAACAGGCCTACGAGCAGTACTTC; CDR3: CASEQAYEQYF
D: .; size: .; J: TRBJ1-1; V: TRBV18; DNA: TGTGCCAGCTCACCCCGGGGGCAGGGAGTGTTCATGAACACTGAAGCTTTCTTT; CDR3: CASSPRGQGVFMNTEAFF
D: .; size: .; J: TRBJ1-1; V: TRBV5-1; DNA: TGCGCCAGCAGCTTGGAAGGGGCCAGGGCTCGGATGAACACTGAAGCTTTCTTT; CDR3: CASSLEGARARMNTEAFF
D: .; size: .; J: TRBJ1-2; V: TRBV28; DNA: TGTGCCAGCAGTTTGCCGGTACAGGGAAGGGGTAACTATGGCTACACCTTC; CDR3: CASSLPVQGRGNYGYTF
D: TRBD2; size: .; J: TRBJ2-7; V: TRBV7-2; DNA: TGTGCCAGCAGCTCCCAGGGACTAGCGGGTGGACACTACGAGCAGTACTTC; CDR3: CASSSQGLAGGHYEQYF
D: .; size: .; J: TRBJ2-6; V: TRBV7-2; DNA: TGTGCCAGCAGCTTCCCCCGTGGCAGGGTGGCTGGGGCCAACGTCCTGACTTTC; CDR3: CASSFPRGRVAGANVLTF